Sequencing of this T cell receptor beta chain was carried out in a study of a mutant IDH1 vaccine in newly diagnosed glioma. Findings and limits, study-wide: Among patients, 93.3% showed immune responses induced by the vaccine.

Time point given: week 23, last vaccination. Doses of 300 ug of mutant IDH1 20-mer peptide were given with topical imiquimod. Generated by immunoSEQ multiplex PCR, the TCRdb table keeps only in-frame clones and is missing some. The repertoire has 45,000 to 65,000 clones, about 81% of them found once; the top ten carry approximately 7.6%. As to this clone: Its matching antigen is unknown.

The sequenced sample was PBMCs, obtained from a glioma patient whose treatment included an IDH1 peptide vaccine. The receptor comes from a woman aged 40 to 50 with glioma. Some clones in this sample may be carry-over from other donors' samples.

The chain's CDR3 is CASSIIGMDGYTF. The DNA for the CDR3 is TGTGCCAGCAGTATCATAGGGATGGATGGCTACACCTTC. The chain joins TRBV2 to TRBJ1-2; unclear D gene. Trimming stripped 5 bases from V and 6 bases from J, with 13 bases between. The germline gives CDR1 SNHLY, CDR2 FYNNEI. This CDR3 has 13 residues.